The clone carrying this T cell receptor beta chain has just a few counts. The antigen remains undetermined. The data were taken from a study of T cell responses to AZD1222 COVID-19 vaccine. TCRdb's table, derived via immunoSEQ multiplex PCR, lists solely in-frame clones and lacks some. The table shows about 120,000 clones, with around 89% occurring only once. Broader study findings: The sample set comprised mostly white British donors with more females, and clonal diversity was possibly underestimated. Nearly half of spike-specific TCRs reportedly target unmutated variant regions.

Sequencing was performed on peripheral blood, taken 28 days after the second AZD1222 dose. This clonotype was obtained from an adult who received the AZD1222 COVID-19 vaccine.

The chain's CDR3 is CASSFGPYYGYTF. The CDR3 DNA reads as TGTGCCAGCAGTTTTGGACCTTACTATGGCTACACCTTC. The chain combines TRBV12-3 or TRBV12-4 with TRBJ1-2, with no clear D. The CDR3 has 13 residues. The V end lost 3 bases, the J end lost 3 bases, and 8 bases lay between the germline ends.